Listed below are T cell receptor beta chains from one sample, sequenced in a study of vaccination effects on CD4 cells after COVID-19. Sequencing was performed with immunoSEQ multiplex PCR; in TCRdb, only in-frame clones are kept and a portion is missing. Among roughly 53,000 clones, nearly 80% were seen once, and the ten largest hold over 5%. These receptors' antigens are unknown. This material consisted of CD4+ T cells from PBMCs cultured with HCoV-OC43 spike peptides, taken before COVID-19 vaccination. These receptors originate from a human donor who received a COVID-19 vaccine. Each CDR3 is given with its conserved first and last residue. A D gene is named only where the DNA matches it firmly. The size entry is marked missing in some rows and otherwise reads once, few, many or a size class.

TRBD2 TRBJ2-4 TRBV11-3 NA TGTGCCAGCAGCTTAATGGGGGGGGTGGCCAAAAACATTCAGTACTTC CASSLMGGVAKNIQYF
NA TRBJ1-1 TRBV30 NA TGTGCCTGGAGTTTCTGGCAGGGGGAAGCTTTCTTT CAWSFWQGEAFF
TRBD2 TRBJ2-5 TRBV11-1 NA TGTGCCAGCAGCGGAGGGACTAGTGGGGGAGAGACCCAGTACTTC CASSGGTSGGETQYF
NA TRBJ2-5 TRBV15 NA TGTGCCACCAGCAGAGATAGGACGGAGGGTATCGGTTTTCGAGAGACCCAGTACTTC CATSRDRTEGIGFRETQYF
NA TRBJ2-5 TRBV19 NA TGTGCCAGTAGTATTGTTCCAGCGGAGACCCAGTACTTC CASSIVPAETQYF
NA TRBJ2-5 TRBV28 NA TGTGCCAGCAGGCCCCCGGAGGCTTATCAAGAGACCCAGTACTTC CASRPPEAYQETQYF
NA TRBJ1-5 TRBV5-6 once TGTGCCAGCAGCTTTCAGGGGATTAGATATTCGGATCAGCCCCAGCATTTT CASSFQGIRYSDQPQHF
TRBD1 TRBJ1-1 TRBV20-1 NA TGCAGTGCTGGGGGACAGATGGTAGCTTTCTTT CSAGGQMVAFF
NA TRBJ1-6 TRBV12-5 few TGTGCTAGTGGTTTGGTACAGGGAAGTAATTCACCCCTCCACTTT CASGLVQGSNSPLHF
NA TRBJ2-6 TRBV7-8 NA TGTGCCAGCAGCTTAGCCGGGTTTGGCTCTGGGGCCAACGTCCTGACTTTC CASSLAGFGSGANVLTF
NA TRBJ2-5 TRBV7-3 NA TGTGCCAGCAGCACGGACCGGGAGGAGACCCAGTACTTC CASSTDREETQYF
NA TRBJ1-2 TRBV29-1 few TGCAGCGTTTTCCAGGGGTTTAACCACGGCTACACCTTC CSVFQGFNHGYTF
NA TRBJ1-5 TRBV2 NA TGTGCCAGCAGTGCACTGGAGTATAGCAATCAGCCCCAGCATTTT CASSALEYSNQPQHF
NA TRBJ2-1 TRBV16 NA TGTGCCAGCAGCCAAGAGACCGGGACACGGGCTGTGCATGAGCAGTTCTTC CASSQETGTRAVHEQFF
TRBD1 TRBJ2-5 TRBV6-6 NA TGTGCCAGCAGTCCCTTCGGGACAGGTCTTGAGACCCAGTACTTC CASSPFGTGLETQYF
TRBD2 TRBJ2-1 TRBV30 NA TGTGCCTGTAGCGGGGGGGCCTTGAATGAGCAGTTCTTC CACSGGALNEQFF
NA TRBJ2-5 TRBV4-1 NA TGCGCCAGCAGCCGCCAACCTAGTTCGGAGACCCAGTACTTC CASSRQPSSETQYF
NA TRBJ2-5 TRBV5-6 NA TGTGCCAGCAGCTTGCGGGGGCCCGAGACCCAGTACTTC CASSLRGPETQYF
TRBD1 TRBJ1-5 TRBV6-5 NA TGTGCCAGCAGTTACTCGGGACAGGCCTCCAATCAGCCCCAGCATTTT CASSYSGQASNQPQHF
NA TRBJ1-4 TRBV29-1 NA TGCAGCGTTGAAAGGTTATCTAATGAAAAACTGTTTTTT CSVERLSNEKLFF
NA TRBJ1-1 TRBV3-1/TRBV3-2 NA TGTGCCAGCAGCCCACCCACAGGGAGGACTGAAGCTTTCTTT CASSPPTGRTEAFF
TRBD2 TRBJ2-1 TRBV4-1 few TGCGCCAGCAGCCTCCGACTAGCGGGGGGGCAATACAATGAGCAGTTCTTC CASSLRLAGGQYNEQFF
TRBD2 TRBJ2-5 TRBV5-8 NA TGTGCCAGCAGCTTGGGGACAAGTCTAGCGGACGAAGAGACCCAGTACTTC CASSLGTSLADEETQYF
NA TRBJ2-2 TRBV3-1/TRBV3-2 NA TGTGCCAGCAGCCAAGCATCAGGGTTCCTCGGCGGGGAGCTGTTTTTT CASSQASGFLGGELFF
NA TRBJ1-2 TRBV7-8 NA TGTGCCAGCAGCCGACGGACGGGAACTAACTATGGCTACACCTTC CASSRRTGTNYGYTF
TRBD2 TRBJ2-1 TRBV19 NA TGTGCCAGTTCATGGACTAGCGGTGGGAATGAGCAGTTCTTC CASSWTSGGNEQFF
NA TRBJ2-5 TRBV6-5 NA TGTGCCAGCAGGGATTATGGACGACAAGAGACCCAGTACTTC CASRDYGRQETQYF
NA TRBJ2-3 TRBV4-3 NA TGCGCCAGCAGCCAAGCTGGAGCAGATACGCAGTATTTT CASSQAGADTQYF
TRBD1 TRBJ2-3 TRBV9 NA TGTGCCAGCACCCCCCGAGGGACAGGGGGCTTTGAAGATACGCAGTATTTT CASTPRGTGGFEDTQYF
TRBD1 TRBJ1-5 TRBV10-2 few TGCGCCAGCAGTGAGGACAGGGGTAATCAGCCCCAGCATTTT CASSEDRGNQPQHF
TRBD1 TRBJ1-3 TRBV27 NA TGTGCCAGCAGTTTAAAATGGACAGGGAGCTACACCATATATTTT CASSLKWTGSYTIYF
NA TRBJ2-3 TRBV6-2/TRBV6-3 NA TGTGCCAGCAGCCCCGCAAGGTCTCGCACAGATACGCAGTATTTT CASSPARSRTDTQYF
NA TRBJ1-6 TRBV28 few TGTGCCAGCAGGAATCAGGGGAGCTCCTATAATTCACCCCTCCACTTT CASRNQGSSYNSPLHF
NA TRBJ2-2 TRBV4-2 few TGTGCCAGCAGCCCTCTTGCCATATTCCTGAACACCGGGGAGCTGTTTTTT CASSPLAIFLNTGELFF
NA TRBJ2-3 TRBV30 NA TGTGCCTGGAGTGTAGTGAGAGATACGCAGTATTTT CAWSVVRDTQYF
NA TRBJ2-3 TRBV6-2/TRBV6-3 NA TGTGCCAGCAGTTATCGGCAGGGGCCGCAGTATTTT CASSYRQGPQYF